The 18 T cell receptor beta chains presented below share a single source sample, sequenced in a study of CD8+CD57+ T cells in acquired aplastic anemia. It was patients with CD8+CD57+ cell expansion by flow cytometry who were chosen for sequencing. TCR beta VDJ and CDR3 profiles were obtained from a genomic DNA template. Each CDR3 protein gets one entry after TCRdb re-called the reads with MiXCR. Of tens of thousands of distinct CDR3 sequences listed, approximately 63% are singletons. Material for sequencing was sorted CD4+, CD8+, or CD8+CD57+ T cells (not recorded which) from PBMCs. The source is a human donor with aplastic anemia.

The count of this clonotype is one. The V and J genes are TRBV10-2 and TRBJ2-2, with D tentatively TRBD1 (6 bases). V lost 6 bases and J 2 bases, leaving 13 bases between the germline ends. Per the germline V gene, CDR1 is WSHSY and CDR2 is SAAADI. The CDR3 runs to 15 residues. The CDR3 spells CASRMTGLNTGELFF. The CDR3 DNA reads TGCGCCAGCAGGATGACAGGATTAAACACCGGGGAGCTGTTTTTT.

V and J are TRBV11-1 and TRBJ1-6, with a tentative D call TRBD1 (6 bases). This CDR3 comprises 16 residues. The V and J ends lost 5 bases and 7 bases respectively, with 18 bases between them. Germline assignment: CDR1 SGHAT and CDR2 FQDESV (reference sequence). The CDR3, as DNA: TGTGCCAGCAGCCCGAGGGGGGGGGCTGGGAATTCACCCCTCCACTTT. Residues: CASSPRGGAGNSPLHF.

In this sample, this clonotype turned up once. For the CDR3, the DNA is TGTGCCAGCAGCCTGAGCCGGGGACCTCAATACGAGCAGTACTTC. This encodes CASSLSRGPQYEQYF. The chain has TRBV11-2 and TRBJ2-7; D possibly uses TRBD1 or TRBD2 (5 bases each). V lost 5 bases, J lost 4 bases, and 18 bases lay in between. This CDR3 is 15 amino acids long. The V gene's germline CDR1 is SGHAT and CDR2 FQNNGV.

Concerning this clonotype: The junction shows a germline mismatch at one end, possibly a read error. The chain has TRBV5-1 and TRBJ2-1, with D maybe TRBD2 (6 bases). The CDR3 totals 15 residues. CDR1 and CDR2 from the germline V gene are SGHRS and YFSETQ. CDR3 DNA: TGTGCCAGCAGCTTAGCACGGGGGAAGGTGAATGAGCAGTTCTTC. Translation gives CASSLARGKVNEQFF.

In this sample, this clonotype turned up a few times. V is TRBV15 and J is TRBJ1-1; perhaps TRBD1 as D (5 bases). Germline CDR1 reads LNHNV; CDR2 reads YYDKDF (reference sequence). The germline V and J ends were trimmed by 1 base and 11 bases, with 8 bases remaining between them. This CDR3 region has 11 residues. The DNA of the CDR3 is TGTGCCACCAGCAGAGGGGGCCTGGCTTTCTTT. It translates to CATSRGGLAFF.

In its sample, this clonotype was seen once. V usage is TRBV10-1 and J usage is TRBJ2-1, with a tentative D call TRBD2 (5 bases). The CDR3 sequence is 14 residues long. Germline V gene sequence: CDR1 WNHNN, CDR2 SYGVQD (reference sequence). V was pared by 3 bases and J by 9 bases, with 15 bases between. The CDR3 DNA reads TGCGCCAGCAGTGACCCGTCGGAGGTTGGTGAGCAGTTCTTC. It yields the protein CASSDPSEVGEQFF.

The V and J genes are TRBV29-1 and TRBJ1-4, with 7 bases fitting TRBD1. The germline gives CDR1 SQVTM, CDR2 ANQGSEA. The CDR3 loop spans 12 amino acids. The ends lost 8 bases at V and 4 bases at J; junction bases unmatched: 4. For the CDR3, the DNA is TGCAGCTGGACAGGCGTTAATGAAAAACTGTTTTTT. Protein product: CSWTGVNEKLFF.

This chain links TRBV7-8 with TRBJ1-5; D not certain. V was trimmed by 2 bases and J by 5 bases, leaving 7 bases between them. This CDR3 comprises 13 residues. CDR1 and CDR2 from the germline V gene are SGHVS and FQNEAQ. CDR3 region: CASSLYRDQPQHF. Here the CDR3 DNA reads TGTGCCAGCAGCTTATATAGGGATCAGCCCCAGCATTTT.

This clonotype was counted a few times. CDR3 sequence: CASRDEQYF. CDR3 bases: TGCGCCAGCAGGGACGAGCAGTACTTC. V and J are TRBV5-1 and TRBJ2-7; D remains unclear. Trimming left V 5 bases short and J 5 bases short, with 2 bases between. The CDR3 has 9 amino acids. Germline V gene lookup returns CDR1 SGHRS and CDR2 YFSETQ.

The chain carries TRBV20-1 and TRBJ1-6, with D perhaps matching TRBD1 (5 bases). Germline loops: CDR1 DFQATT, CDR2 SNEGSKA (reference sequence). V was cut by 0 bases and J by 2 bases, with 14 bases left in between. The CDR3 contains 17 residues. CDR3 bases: TGCAGTGCTAGAGACGCCTCGGCAGGGACCTATAATTCACCCCTCCACTTT. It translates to CSARDASAGTYNSPLHF.

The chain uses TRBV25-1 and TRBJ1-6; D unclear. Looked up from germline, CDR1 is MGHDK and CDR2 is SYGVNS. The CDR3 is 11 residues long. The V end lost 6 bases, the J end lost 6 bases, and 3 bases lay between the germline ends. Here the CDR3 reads CASSLNSPLHF. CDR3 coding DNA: TGTGCCAGCAGCCTTAATTCACCCCTCCACTTT.

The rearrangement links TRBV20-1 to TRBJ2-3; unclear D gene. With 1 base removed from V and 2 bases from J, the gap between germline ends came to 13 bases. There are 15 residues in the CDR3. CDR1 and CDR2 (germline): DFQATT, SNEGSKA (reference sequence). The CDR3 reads CSARARFLNTDTQYF. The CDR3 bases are TGCAGTGCTAGAGCCCGATTTCTAAACACAGATACGCAGTATTTT.

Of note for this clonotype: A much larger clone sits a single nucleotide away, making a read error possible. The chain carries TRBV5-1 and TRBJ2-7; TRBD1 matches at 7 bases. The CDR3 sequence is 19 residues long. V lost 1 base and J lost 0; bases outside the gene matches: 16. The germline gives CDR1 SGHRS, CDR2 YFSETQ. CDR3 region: CASSLLLGGYHNSSYEQYF. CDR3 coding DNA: TGCGCCAGCAGCTTGCTTCTAGGGGGCTATCACAATAGCTCCTACGAGCAGTACTTC.

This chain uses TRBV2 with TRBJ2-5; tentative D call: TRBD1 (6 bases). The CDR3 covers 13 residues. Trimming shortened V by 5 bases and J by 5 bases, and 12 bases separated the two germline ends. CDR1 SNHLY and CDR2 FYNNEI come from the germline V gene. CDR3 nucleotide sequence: TGTGCCAGCAGTACAGGGCCCCACGAGACCCAGTACTTC. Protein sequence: CASSTGPHETQYF.

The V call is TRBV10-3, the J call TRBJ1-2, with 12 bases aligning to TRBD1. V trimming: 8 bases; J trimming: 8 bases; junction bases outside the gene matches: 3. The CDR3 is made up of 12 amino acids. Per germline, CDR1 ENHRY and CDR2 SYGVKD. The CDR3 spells CAIGDRGQGYTF. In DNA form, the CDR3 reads TGTGCCATCGGGGACAGGGGGCAAGGCTACACCTTC.

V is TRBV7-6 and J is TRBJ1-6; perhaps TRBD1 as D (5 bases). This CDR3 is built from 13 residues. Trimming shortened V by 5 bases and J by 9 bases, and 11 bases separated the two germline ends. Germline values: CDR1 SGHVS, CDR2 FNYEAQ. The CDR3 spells CASSQGAGSPLHF. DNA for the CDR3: TGTGCCAGCAGCCAAGGGGCGGGTTCACCCCTCCACTTT.

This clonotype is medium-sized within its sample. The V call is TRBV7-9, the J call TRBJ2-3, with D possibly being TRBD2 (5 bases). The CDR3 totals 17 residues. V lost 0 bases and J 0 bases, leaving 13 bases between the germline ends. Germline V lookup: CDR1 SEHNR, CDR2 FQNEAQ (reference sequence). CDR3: CASSLAAGPRSTDTQYF. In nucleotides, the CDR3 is TGTGCCAGCAGCTTAGCGGCGGGTCCACGTAGCACAGATACGCAGTATTTT.

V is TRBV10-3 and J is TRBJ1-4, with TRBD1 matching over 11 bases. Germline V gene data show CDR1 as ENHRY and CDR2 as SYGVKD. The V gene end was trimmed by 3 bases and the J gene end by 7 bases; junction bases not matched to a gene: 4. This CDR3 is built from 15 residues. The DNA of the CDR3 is TGTGCCATCAGTGACCCGGGACAGGGGGGTGAAAAACTGTTTTTT. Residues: CAISDPGQGGEKLFF.